This T cell receptor (beta chain) originates from a study of regulatory T cells in long-lasting Graves disease. Building the TCR beta libraries relied on iRepertoire HTBI primers, and CDR3 regions underwent Arm-PCR. One entry per CDR3 protein, called by TCRdb with MiXCR from the multiplex PCR reads. The sample carries a few hundred thousand distinct CDR3 sequences, about 15% recorded once. This clonotype appeared many times. Specified time point: newly diagnosed GD, antithyroid drugs for less than 3 months. PBMC-derived RNA was used for the TCR library. CDR1 SGHRS and CDR2 YFSETQ come from the germline V gene. The CDR3 totals 15 residues. V was pared by 4 bases and J by 8 bases, with 21 bases between. Another study also made use of these data, one on T cells in Graves' hyperthyroidism and ophthalmopathy. As reported in that work: Exclusions: uncontrolled infection, other autoimmune disease, pregnancy, lactation. Through a model of 13 V-J features, ophthalmopathy was separated from stable hyperthyroidism.

The source was peripheral blood mononuclear cells (PBMCs), collected at new diagnosis, from a patient treated with antithyroid drugs. The chain joins TRBV5-1 to TRBJ1-1; D perhaps matches TRBD1 (5 bases). The sequence was collected from a woman in her late teens or twenties with Graves disease. CDR3 residues: CASSPGTPIRGEAFF. Here the CDR3 DNA reads TGCGCCAGCAGCCCTGGGACTCCTATAAGGGGAGAAGCTTTCTTT.